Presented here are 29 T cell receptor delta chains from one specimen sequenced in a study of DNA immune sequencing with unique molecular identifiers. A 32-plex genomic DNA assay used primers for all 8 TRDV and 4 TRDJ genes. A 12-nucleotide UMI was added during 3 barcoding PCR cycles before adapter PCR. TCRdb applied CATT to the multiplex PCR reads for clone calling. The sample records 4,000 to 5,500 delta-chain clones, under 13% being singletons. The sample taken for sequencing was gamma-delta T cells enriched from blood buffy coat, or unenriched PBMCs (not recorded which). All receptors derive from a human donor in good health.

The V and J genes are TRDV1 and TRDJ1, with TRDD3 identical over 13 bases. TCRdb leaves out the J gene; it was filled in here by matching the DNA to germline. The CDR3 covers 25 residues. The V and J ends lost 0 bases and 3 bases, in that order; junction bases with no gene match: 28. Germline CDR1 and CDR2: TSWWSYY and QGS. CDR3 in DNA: TGTGCTCTTGGGGAACTTCCCCCCACCTCTAGACCGTACTGGGGGATACGCGTTGAGGCCGATAAACTCATCTTT. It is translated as CALGELPPTSRPYWGIRVEADKLIF.

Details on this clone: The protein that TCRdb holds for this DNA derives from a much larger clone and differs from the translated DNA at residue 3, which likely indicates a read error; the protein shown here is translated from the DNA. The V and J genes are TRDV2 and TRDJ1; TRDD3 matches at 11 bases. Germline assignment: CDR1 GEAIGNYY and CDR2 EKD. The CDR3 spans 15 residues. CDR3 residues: CASDPLGDKSDKLIF. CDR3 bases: TGTGCCAGTGACCCACTGGGGGATAAATCCGATAAACTCATCTTT.

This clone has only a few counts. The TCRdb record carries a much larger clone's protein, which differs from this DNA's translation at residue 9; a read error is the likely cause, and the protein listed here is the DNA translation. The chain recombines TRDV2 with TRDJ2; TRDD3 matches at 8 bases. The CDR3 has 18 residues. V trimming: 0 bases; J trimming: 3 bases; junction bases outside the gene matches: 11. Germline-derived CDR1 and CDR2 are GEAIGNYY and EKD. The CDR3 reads CACDTLLGGTSLTAQLFF. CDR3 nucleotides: TGTGCCTGTGACACCCTACTGGGGGGTACTTCTCTGACAGCACAACTCTTCTTT.

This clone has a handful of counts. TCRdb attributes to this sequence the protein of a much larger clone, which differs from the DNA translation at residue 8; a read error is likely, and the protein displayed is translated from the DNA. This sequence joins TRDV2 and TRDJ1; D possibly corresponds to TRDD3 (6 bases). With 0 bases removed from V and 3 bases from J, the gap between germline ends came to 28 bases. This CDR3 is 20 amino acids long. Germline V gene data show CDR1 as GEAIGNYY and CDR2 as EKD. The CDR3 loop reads CACDTVLAWGSQRESDKLIF. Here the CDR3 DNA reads TGTGCCTGTGACACCGTGCTCGCCTGGGGATCCCAGCGGGAGTCCGATAAACTCATCTTT.

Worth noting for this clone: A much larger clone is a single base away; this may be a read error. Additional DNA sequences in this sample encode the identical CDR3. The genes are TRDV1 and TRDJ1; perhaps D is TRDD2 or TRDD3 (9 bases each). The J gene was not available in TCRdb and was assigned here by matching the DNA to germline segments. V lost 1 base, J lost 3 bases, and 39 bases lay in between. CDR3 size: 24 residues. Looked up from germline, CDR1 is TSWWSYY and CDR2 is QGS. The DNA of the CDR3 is TGTGCTCTTGGGGAACACCCCGCTCAGGCCTTCCTACGTGGGGGATATCGGTGGCCCGATAAACTCATCTTT. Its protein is CALGEHPAQAFLRGGYRWPDKLIF.

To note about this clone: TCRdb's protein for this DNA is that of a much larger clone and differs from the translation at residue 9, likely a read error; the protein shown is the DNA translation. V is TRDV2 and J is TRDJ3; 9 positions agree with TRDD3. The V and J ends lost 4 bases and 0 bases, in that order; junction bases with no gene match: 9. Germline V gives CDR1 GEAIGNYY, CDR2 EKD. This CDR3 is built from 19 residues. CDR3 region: CACDDTGGSSSWDTRQMFF. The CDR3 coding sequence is TGTGCCTGTGATGATACTGGGGGAAGTAGCTCCTGGGACACCCGACAGATGTTTTTC.

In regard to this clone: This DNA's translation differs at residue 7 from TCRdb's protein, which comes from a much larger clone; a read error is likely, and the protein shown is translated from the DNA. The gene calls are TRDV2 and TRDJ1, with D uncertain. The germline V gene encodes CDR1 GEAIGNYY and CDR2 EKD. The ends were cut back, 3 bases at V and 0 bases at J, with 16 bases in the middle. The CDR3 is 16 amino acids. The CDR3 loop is CACDPSVRKYTDKLIF. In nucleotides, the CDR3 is TGTGCCTGTGACCCGTCCGTTCGGAAGTACACCGATAAACTCATCTTT.

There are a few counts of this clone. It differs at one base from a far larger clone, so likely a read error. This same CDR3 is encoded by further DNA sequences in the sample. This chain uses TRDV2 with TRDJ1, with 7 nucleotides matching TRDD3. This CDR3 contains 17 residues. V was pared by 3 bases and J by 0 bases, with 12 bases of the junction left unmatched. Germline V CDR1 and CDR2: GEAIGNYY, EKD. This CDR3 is CACDSLLGAPNTDKLIF. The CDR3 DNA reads TGTGCCTGTGACTCGCTCCTGGGGGCTCCCAACACCGATAAACTCATCTTT.

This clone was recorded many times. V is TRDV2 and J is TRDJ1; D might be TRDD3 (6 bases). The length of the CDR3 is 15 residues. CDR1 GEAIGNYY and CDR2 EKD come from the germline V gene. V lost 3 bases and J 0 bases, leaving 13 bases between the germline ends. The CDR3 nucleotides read TGTGCCTGTGACCCCTGGGGTCTAGACACCGATAAACTCATCTTT. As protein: CACDPWGLDTDKLIF.

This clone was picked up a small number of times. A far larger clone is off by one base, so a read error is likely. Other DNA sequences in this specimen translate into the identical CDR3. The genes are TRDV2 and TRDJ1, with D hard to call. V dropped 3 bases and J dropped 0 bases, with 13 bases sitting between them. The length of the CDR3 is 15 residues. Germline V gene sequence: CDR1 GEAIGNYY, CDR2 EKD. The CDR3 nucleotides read TGTGCCTGTGACCTACTTGGGACAGACACCGATAAACTCATCTTT. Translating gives CACDLLGTDTDKLIF.

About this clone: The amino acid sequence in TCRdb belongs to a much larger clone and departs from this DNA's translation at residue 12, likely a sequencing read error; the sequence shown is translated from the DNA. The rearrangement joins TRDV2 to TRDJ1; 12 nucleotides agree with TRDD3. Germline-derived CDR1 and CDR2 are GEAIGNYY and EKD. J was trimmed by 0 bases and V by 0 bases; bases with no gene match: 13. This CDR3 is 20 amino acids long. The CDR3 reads CACDTLRVSGGYEYTDKLIF. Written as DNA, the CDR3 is TGTGCCTGTGACACCCTGAGGGTTTCTGGGGGATACGAGTACACCGATAAACTCATCTTT.

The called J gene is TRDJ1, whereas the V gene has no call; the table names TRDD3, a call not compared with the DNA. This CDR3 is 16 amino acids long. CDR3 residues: CALGEIPASYTDKLIF. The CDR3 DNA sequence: TGTGCTCTTGGGGAAATCCCGGCCTCGTACACCGATAAACTCATCTTT.

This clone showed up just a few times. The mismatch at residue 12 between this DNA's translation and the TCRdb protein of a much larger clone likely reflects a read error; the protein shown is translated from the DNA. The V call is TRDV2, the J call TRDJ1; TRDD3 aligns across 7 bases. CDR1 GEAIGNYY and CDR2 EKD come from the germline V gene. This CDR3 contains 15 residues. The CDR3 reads CACDLLGTDTDELIF. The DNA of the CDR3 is TGTGCCTGTGACCTACTGGGGACAGACACCGATGAACTCATCTTT.

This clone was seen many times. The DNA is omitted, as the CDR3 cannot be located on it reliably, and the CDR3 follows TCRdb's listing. CDR3 protein: CALGELLPTSVLGDWKIVDKLIF. The J gene has no call, while the V gene is TRDV1; the table calls TRDD3, which could not be checked here. CDR1 and CDR2 (germline): TSWWSYY, QGS. From its first to its last residue, the CDR3 has 23 amino acids.

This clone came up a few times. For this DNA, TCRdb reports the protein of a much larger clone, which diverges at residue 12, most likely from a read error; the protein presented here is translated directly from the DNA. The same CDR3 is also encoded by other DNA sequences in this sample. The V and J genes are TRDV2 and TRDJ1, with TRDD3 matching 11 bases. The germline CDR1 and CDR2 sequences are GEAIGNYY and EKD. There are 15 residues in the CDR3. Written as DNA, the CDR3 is TGTGCCTGTGCCCAACTGGGGGATAGGGACGATAACCTCATCTTT. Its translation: CACAQLGDRDDNLIF.

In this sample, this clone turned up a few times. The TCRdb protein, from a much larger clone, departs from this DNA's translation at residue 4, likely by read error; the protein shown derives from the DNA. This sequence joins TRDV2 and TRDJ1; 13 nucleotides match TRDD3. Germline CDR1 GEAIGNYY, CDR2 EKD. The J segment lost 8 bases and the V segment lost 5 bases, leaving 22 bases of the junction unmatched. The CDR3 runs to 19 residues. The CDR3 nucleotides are TGTGCCTGTGTAATAGGCCTAAACTGGGGGATACGGGCCGGGTGGAAACTCATCTTT. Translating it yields CACVIGLNWGIRAGWKLIF.

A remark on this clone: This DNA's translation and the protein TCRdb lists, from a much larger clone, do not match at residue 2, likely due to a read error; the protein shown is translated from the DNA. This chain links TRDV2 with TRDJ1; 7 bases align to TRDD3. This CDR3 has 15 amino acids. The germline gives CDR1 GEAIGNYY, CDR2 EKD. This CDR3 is CSCDLLGTDTDKLIF. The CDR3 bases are TGTTCCTGTGACCTACTGGGGACAGACACCGATAAACTCATCTTT.

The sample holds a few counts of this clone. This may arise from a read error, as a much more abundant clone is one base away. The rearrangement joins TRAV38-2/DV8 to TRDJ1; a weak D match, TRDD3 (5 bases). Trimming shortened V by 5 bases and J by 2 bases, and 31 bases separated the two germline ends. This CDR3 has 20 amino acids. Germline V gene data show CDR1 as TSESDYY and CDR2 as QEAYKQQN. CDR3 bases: TGTGCTTATAGTTCGTCCCGACCGGGGGCCCAAACCGTAGAAACCGATAAACTCATCTTT. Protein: CAYSSSRPGAQTVETDKLIF.

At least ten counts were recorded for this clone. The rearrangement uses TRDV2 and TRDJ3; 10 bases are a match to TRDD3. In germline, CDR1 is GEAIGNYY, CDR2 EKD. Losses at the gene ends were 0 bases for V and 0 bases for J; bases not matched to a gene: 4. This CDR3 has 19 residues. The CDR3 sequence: CACDTVGDTSSWDTRQMFF. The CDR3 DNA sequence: TGTGCCTGTGACACCGTGGGGGATACTAGCTCCTGGGACACCCGACAGATGTTTTTC.

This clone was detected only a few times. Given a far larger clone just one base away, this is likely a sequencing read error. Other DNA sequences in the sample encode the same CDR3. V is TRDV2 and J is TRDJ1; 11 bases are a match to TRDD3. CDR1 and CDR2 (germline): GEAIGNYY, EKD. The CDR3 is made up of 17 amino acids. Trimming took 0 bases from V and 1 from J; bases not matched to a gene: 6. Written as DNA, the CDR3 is TGTGCCTGTGACACCGTTGGGGGATACGCTGGCACCGATAAACTCATCTTT. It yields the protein CACDTVGGYAGTDKLIF.

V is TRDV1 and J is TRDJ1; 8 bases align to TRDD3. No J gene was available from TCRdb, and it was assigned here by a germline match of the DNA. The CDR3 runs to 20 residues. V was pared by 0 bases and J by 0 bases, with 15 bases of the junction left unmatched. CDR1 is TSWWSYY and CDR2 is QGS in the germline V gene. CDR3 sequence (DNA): TGTGCTCTTGGGGAACTTGGCTCCCCTTACTGGGGGTCATACACCGATAAACTCATCTTT. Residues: CALGELGSPYWGSYTDKLIF.

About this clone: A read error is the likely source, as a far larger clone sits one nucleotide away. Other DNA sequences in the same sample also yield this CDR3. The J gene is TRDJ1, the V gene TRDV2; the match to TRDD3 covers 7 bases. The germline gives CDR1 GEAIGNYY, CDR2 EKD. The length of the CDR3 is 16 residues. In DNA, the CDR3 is TGTGCCTGTGACCCCCTGGGGGTTACAAACACCGATAAGCTCATCTTT. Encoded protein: CACDPLGVTNTDKLIF.

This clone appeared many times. CDR3 sequence (DNA): TGTGCTCTTGGGGACCGAGCGGCCTTCCGATTCCTTACTGGGGGTCAACTCCCCTTGAAACTCATCTTT. Amino acids: CALGDRAAFRFLTGGQLPLKLIF. The chain employs TRDV1 and TRDJ1; 8 bases are a match to TRDD3. The CDR3 runs to 23 residues. The junction had 35 bases not matched to a gene; V was cut back by 3 bases and J by 8 bases. Per germline, CDR1 TSWWSYY and CDR2 QGS.

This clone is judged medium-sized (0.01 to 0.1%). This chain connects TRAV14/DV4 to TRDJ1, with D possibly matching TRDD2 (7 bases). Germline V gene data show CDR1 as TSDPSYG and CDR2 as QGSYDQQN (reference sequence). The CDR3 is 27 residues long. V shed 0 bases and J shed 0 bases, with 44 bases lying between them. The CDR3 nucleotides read TGTGCAATGAGAGAGGGCCTCACAGTTCCTACGAAAGATCCCGTGGTCCGGATACTCCGTTACACCGATAAACTCATCTTT. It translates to CAMREGLTVPTKDPVVRILRYTDKLIF.

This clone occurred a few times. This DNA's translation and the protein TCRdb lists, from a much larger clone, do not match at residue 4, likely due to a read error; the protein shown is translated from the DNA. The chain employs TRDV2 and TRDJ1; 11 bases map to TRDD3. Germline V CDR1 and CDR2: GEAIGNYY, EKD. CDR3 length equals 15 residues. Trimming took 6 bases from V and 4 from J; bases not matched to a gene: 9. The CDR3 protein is CACNLLGDRGDKLIF. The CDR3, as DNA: TGTGCCTGTAACCTACTGGGGGATAGGGGCGATAAACTCATCTTT.

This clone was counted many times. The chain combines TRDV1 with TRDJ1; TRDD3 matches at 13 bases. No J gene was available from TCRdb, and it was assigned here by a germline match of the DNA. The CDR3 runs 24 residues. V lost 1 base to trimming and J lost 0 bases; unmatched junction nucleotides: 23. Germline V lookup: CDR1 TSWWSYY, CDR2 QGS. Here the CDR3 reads CALGEPIGYWGIRQDSQYTDKLIF. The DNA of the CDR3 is TGTGCTCTTGGGGAACCTATCGGTTACTGGGGGATACGCCAAGACTCCCAGTACACCGATAAACTCATCTTT.

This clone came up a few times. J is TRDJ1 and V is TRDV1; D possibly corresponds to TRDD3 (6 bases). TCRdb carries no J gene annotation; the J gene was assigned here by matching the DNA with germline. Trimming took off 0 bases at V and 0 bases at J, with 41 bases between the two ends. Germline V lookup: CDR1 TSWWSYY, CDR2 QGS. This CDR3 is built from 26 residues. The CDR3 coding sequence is TGTGCTCTTGGGGAACTAAGTGAAAGGGGGGACGGTCCCCTGGTCTCGGCTTATAGGTACACCGATAAACTCATCTTT. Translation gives CALGELSERGDGPLVSAYRYTDKLIF.

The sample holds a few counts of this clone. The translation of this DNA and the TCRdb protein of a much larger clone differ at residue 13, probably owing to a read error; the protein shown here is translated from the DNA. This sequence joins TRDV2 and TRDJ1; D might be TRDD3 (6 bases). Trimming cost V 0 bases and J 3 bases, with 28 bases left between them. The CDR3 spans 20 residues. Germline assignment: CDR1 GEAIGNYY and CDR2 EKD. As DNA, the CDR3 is TGTGCCTGTGACACCGTGCTCGTCTGGGGATCCCAGTGGGAGTCCGATAAACTCATCTTT. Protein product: CACDTVLVWGSQWESDKLIF.

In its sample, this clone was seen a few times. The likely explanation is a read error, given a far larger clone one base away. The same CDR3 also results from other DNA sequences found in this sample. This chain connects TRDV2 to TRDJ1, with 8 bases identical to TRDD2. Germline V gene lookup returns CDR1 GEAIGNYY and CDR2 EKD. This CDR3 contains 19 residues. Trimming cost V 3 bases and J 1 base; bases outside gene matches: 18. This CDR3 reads CACDLTSYGGSRLTDKLIF. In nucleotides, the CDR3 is TGTGCCTGTGACTTGACTTCCTACGGGGGGTCGAGACTCACCGATAAACTCATCTTT.